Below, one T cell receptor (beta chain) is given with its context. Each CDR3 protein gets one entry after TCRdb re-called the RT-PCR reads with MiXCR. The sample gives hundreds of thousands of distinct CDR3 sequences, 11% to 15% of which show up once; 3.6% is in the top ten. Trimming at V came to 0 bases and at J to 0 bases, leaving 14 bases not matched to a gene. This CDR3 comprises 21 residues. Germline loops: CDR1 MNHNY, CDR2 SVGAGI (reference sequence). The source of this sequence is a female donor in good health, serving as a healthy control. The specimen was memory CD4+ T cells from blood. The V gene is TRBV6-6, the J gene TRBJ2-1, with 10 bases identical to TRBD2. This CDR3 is CASSYSKEREGLRFSYNEQFF. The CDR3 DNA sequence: TGTGCCAGCAGTTACTCGAAAGAGCGGGAGGGTTTAAGGTTCTCCTACAATGAGCAGTTCTTC.